This T cell receptor beta chain was captured in a study of PD-1 blockade in classical Hodgkin lymphoma. On this clone: Antigen unknown.

The study's findings and limits: Reports described newly diagnosed patients as having lower baseline TCR diversity than healthy donors.

Here immunoSEQ multiplex PCR was the method, and the copy in TCRdb shows in-frame clones only, minus some. The sample shows approximately 31,000 clones, around 94% of them seen only once. V was trimmed by 5 bases and J by 0 bases, leaving 11 bases between them. Germline CDR1 and CDR2: SGHTA and FQGNSA. The CDR3 spans 15 residues. Regarding time point: newly diagnosed, previously untreated cHL patient sample. The receptor was isolated from a human donor with classical Hodgkin lymphoma. V and J are TRBV7-2 and TRBJ1-3; D is ambiguous. Specimen: peripheral blood mononuclear cells (PBMCs). The CDR3 nucleotides read TGTGCCAGCAGCCGAGGGCTTATCTCTGGAAACACCATATATTTT. Amino acid sequence: CASSRGLISGNTIYF.